This TCR beta chain is from a study of radiotherapy plus CTLA-4 blockade in lung cancer. Study-level background: Among all patients, 15% to 20% showed objective responses, while 30% to 35% had disease control. Study-wide findings and caveats: Researchers report tumor-derived TCR clones expanding in blood after radiotherapy plus ipilimumab.

TCRdb's copy holds only in-frame clones and misses some; the assay was immunoSEQ multiplex PCR. Seen here are about 85,000 clones, around 86% observed once, and the top ten hold approximately 2%. Germline values: CDR1 MDHEN, CDR2 SYDVKM. The J segment lost 7 bases and the V segment lost 5 bases, leaving 7 bases of the junction unmatched. This CDR3 region has 15 residues. As concerns this clone: The target antigen is unknown.

Patients had chemo-refractory metastatic non-small-cell lung cancer and received focal radiation plus CTLA-4 blockade that used ipilimumab. The receptor was derived from a human donor with non-small cell lung cancer who had a partial response to radiotherapy plus ipilimumab. The sample in question was peripheral blood, obtained from a patient treated with radiotherapy plus ipilimumab. The V gene is TRBV28, the J gene TRBJ1-5, with TRBD1 matching over 11 bases. The CDR3 sequence is CASSPGTGGGQPQHF. For the CDR3, the DNA is TGTGCCAGCAGTCCCGGGACAGGGGGGGGCCAGCCCCAGCATTTT.